This is a list of T cell receptor beta chains from one sample in a study of T cells in Graves' hyperthyroidism and ophthalmopathy. TCRdb called the multiplex PCR reads again in MiXCR, with one record for every CDR3 protein. The data show about 640,000 distinct CDR3 sequences, about a fifth seen once. Sequencing used blood. Receptor source: a man aged 25-45 years with Graves' ophthalmopathy. The CDR3 runs from the conserved cysteine through the conserved F or W. D genes are given only for firm matches. Part of the rows lack a size; the others show once, few, many or a class for expanded clones.

abundance,j_gene,d_gene,v_gene,CDR3nt,CDR3aa
NA,TRBJ1-2,NA,TRBV29-1,TGCAGCGTTGAAGCTGGGCAGGGAAACTATGGCTACACCTTC,CSVEAGQGNYGYTF
NA,TRBJ2-7,NA,TRBV4-2,TGTGCCAGCAGCCAAGATGGGGTAAATTGGTCCCACGAGCAGTACTTC,CASSQDGVNWSHEQYF
few,TRBJ2-1,NA,TRBV2,TGTGCCAGCAGGAAGGCACGTTCTTCCTACAATGAGCAGTTCTTC,CASRKARSSYNEQFF
NA,TRBJ2-2,NA,TRBV5-1,TGCGCCAGCACGGCGGGACACGCGAACACCGGGGAGCTGTTTTTT,CASTAGHANTGELFF
many,TRBJ2-1,NA,TRBV20-1,TGCAGTGGGATCGAAAGAGCTGGGAATGAGCAGTTCTTC,CSGIERAGNEQFF
many,TRBJ1-3,NA,TRBV7-8,TGTGCCAGCAGCTCTCTGAGTCCCGACATAGGGTACGACACCATATATTTT,CASSSLSPDIGYDTIYF
many,TRBJ2-1,NA,TRBV28,TGTGCCAGCAGTTCCTCGGGAGTGCAGTTCTTC,CASSSSGVQFF
few,TRBJ2-3,NA,TRBV5-4,TGTGCCAGCAGCTTGGCCGAGGGGGAGACGGGAACAGATACGCAGTATTTT,CASSLAEGETGTDTQYF
few,TRBJ2-5,NA,TRBV7-3,TGTGCCAGCAGCTTAGGACAGATGGGGGCCCAGTACTTC,CASSLGQMGAQYF
few,TRBJ2-7,NA,TRBV9,TGTGCCGGATTATACGAGCAGTACTTC,CAGLYEQYF
NA,TRBJ2-1,NA,TRBV5-8,TGTGCCAGCAGCTTGGAGGCGTTAAGCTCCTACAATGAGCAGTTCTTC,CASSLEALSSYNEQFF
NA,TRBJ2-2,NA,TRBV9,TGTGCCAGCAGCGGGGCCAGAGAGCTGTTTTTT,CASSGARELFF
few,TRBJ1-5,NA,TRBV5-5,TGTGCCAGCAGCTTATCGACAGACAATCAGCCCCAGCATTTT,CASSLSTDNQPQHF
NA,TRBJ1-2,NA,TRBV5-8,TGTGCCAGCAGCTTGACACCACAGGCGCTCTATGGCTACACCTTC,CASSLTPQALYGYTF
NA,TRBJ1-1,NA,TRBV20-1,TGCAGTGCTTTAAGGACGGGGAACACTGAAGCTTTCTTT,CSALRTGNTEAFF
many,TRBJ2-1,NA,TRBV20-1,TGCAGTGCTAGTTCGCGGACGGATAGCGACAATGAGCAGTTCTTC,CSASSRTDSDNEQFF
many,TRBJ1-2,NA,TRBV27,TGTGCCAGCAGTTCAACCCAGAGGACAGAGCTTTATGGCTACACCTTC,CASSSTQRTELYGYTF
NA,TRBJ2-5,TRBD2,TRBV10-2,TGCGCCAGCAGTGAAGGAGGACTAGCGGGAGGGGGCCAGTACTTC,CASSEGGLAGGGQYF
many,TRBJ1-1,TRBD1,TRBV11-2,TGTGCCAGCAGCTCATACAGGGGATCGACTGAAGCTTTCTTT,CASSSYRGSTEAFF
many,TRBJ2-1,NA,TRBV7-8,TGTGCCAGCAGCTTCAGGGGCTCCTACAATGAGCAGTTCTTC,CASSFRGSYNEQFF
NA,TRBJ1-2,TRBD1,TRBV3-1,TGTGCCAGCAGCCAACGGACAGGGGCCTCTGGCTACACCTTC,CASSQRTGASGYTF
NA,TRBJ1-2,NA,TRBV7-8,TGTGCCAGCAGCTTAAGTTTCACCTCCGATAACTATGGCTACACCTTC,CASSLSFTSDNYGYTF
NA,TRBJ2-7,NA,TRBV20-1,TGCAGTGCTAGCGCAGGAGCTCGCGAGCAGTACTTC,CSASAGAREQYF
few,TRBJ1-5,TRBD1,TRBV19,TGTGCCAGTAGTAACCGGGACAGGGGGCGCGGCAATCAGCCCCAGCATTTT,CASSNRDRGRGNQPQHF
NA,TRBJ2-1,NA,TRBV5-8,TGTGCCAGCAGCTCCCGGGGGACTTTCAGTGAGCAGTTCTTC,CASSSRGTFSEQFF
NA,TRBJ2-1,TRBD2,TRBV28,TGTGCCAGCATTCGGCTAGCGGGAGATGGTGAGCAGTTCTTC,CASIRLAGDGEQFF
NA,TRBJ2-5,TRBD1,TRBV20-1,TGCAGTGCGACCGACAGGGGAAGGCAAGAGACCCAGTACTTC,CSATDRGRQETQYF
NA,TRBJ1-2,TRBD1,TRBV20-1,TGCAGTGTCGACAGGGCCAACTATGGCTACACCTTC,CSVDRANYGYTF
NA,TRBJ1-1,NA,TRBV11-2,TGTGCCAGCAGCTTCGAATCGGAGGTTTACTCTGAAGCTTTCTTT,CASSFESEVYSEAFF
few,TRBJ1-1,NA,TRBV7-2,TGTGCCAGCAGCTTAGTGCGGCAACCGAACACTGAAGCTTTCTTT,CASSLVRQPNTEAFF
many,TRBJ1-2,TRBD1,TRBV28,TGTGCCAGCACCGGGACAGGGTATTTTGCTAACTATGGCTACACCTTC,CASTGTGYFANYGYTF
NA,TRBJ2-7,TRBD2,TRBV20-1,TGCAGTGCTTCAATGGGGGGGGGGGGCGAGCAGTACTTC,CSASMGGGGEQYF
many,TRBJ2-1,TRBD2,TRBV20-1,TGCAGTGCTGGCCTAGCGGAAGCTCGCTCCTACAATGAGCAGTTCTTC,CSAGLAEARSYNEQFF
few,TRBJ2-3,NA,TRBV5-5,TGTGCCAGCAGCTTGGAGCCCCACTGGCCAGATACGCAGTATTTT,CASSLEPHWPDTQYF
few,TRBJ2-3,NA,TRBV15,TGTGCCACCAGCAGAGTGCTGGGGAATACAGATACGCAGTATTTT,CATSRVLGNTDTQYF
NA,TRBJ1-2,TRBD1,TRBV30,TGTGCCTGGAGGAGGACAGGCCGAGTGGGCTACACCTTC,CAWRRTGRVGYTF
NA,TRBJ1-2,TRBD1,TRBV6-2/TRBV6-3,TGTGCCAGCAGTTACTTAAACAGGGGGCGCGATGATGGCTACACCTTC,CASSYLNRGRDDGYTF
few,TRBJ2-7,TRBD2,TRBV18,TGTGCCAGCTCACCTCTACTAGCGGGAGCATACGAGCAGTACTTC,CASSPLLAGAYEQYF
few,TRBJ2-5,TRBD1,TRBV10-3,TGTGCCATCAGTGAGGGGACAGGGGGATTCGCCCAGTACTTC,CAISEGTGGFAQYF
NA,TRBJ2-7,NA,TRBV14,TGTGCCAGCAGCCCCCCGACCCCTTTGGGCGAGCAGTACTTC,CASSPPTPLGEQYF
many,TRBJ2-3,NA,TRBV5-4,TGTGCCAGCAGCCTGGACCACACAGATACGCAGTATTTT,CASSLDHTDTQYF
NA,TRBJ2-1,TRBD1,TRBV20-1,TGCAGTGCTCTTATACCGGGACAGAACCTACTACAGAGCTACAATGAGCAGTTCTTC,CSALIPGQNLLQSYNEQFF
NA,TRBJ2-7,TRBD2,TRBV9,TGTGCCAGCAGCGTAGCCGGTGGCGGGAGTCTATACGAGCAGTACTTC,CASSVAGGGSLYEQYF
few,TRBJ1-5,NA,TRBV11-2,TGTGCCAGCAGCCCATTCTCGGGGAGCAATCAGCCCCAGCATTTT,CASSPFSGSNQPQHF
many,TRBJ2-7,NA,TRBV5-1,TGCGCCAGCAGCTTAAGAGGGGACGCCGAGCAGTACTTC,CASSLRGDAEQYF
few,TRBJ2-7,TRBD1,TRBV18,TGTGCCAGCTCACCTTGGACAGGGGAGCTCAACGAGCAGTACTTC,CASSPWTGELNEQYF
NA,TRBJ1-6,TRBD1,TRBV4-1,TGCGCCAGCAGCCAAGTTCCTCTGATTCAGGGGGATAATTCACCCCTCCACTTT,CASSQVPLIQGDNSPLHF
many,TRBJ2-7,TRBD2,TRBV9,TGTGCCAGCAGCGCCTCCTTGACTAGCGCGAGCTCCTACGAGCAGTACTTC,CASSASLTSASSYEQYF
few,TRBJ2-7,NA,TRBV28,TGTGCCAGCAGTTTCAGAAGGGGGTACGAGCAGTACTTC,CASSFRRGYEQYF
few,TRBJ2-2,NA,TRBV20-1,TGCAGTGCTAGACAGAACACCGGGGAGCTGTTTTTT,CSARQNTGELFF
few,TRBJ2-1,TRBD1,TRBV6-2/TRBV6-3,TGTGCCAGCACCACCCCAGGGGGACAGGGGTCCTACAATGAGCAGTTCTTC,CASTTPGGQGSYNEQFF